What follows describes a single T cell receptor beta chain. What it recognizes is unknown. The data derive from a study of radiation and T cells in renal cell carcinoma. On the study more broadly: Nephrectomy followed 15 Gy stereotactic body radiation by 4 weeks. Study-level results: Baseline intratumoral clonotype presence is unknown without pretreatment biopsies. Top tumor clonotypes rose in blood 2 weeks post-radiation, then contracted.

Here immunoSEQ multiplex PCR was the method, and the copy in TCRdb shows in-frame clones only, minus some. The data show 100,000 to 150,000 clones, with roughly 77% seen just once and 1.5% to 2% held by the top ten. This sample's time point: blood 2 weeks post-SBRT. The treatment is: 15 Gy SBRT to primary tumor, nephrectomy 4 weeks later. After SBRT, blood was collected at 2 and 4 weeks, plus baseline. Sequenced material: blood, taken from a patient whose treatment included radiotherapy and nephrectomy. The sequence derives from a woman aged 55 to 70 with renal cell carcinoma.

The CDR3 nucleotides are TGTGCCAGTAGTACAGGACAGGGGCCGGAGACCCAGTACTTC. Its translation is CASSTGQGPETQYF. This chain links TRBV19 with TRBJ2-5; 9 nucleotides match TRBD1. V shed 4 bases, J shed 5 bases, and the junction held 5 bases outside the gene matches. The CDR3 spans 14 residues. The V gene's germline CDR1 is LNHDA and CDR2 SQIVND (reference sequence).